The present T cell receptor (beta chain) was sequenced within a study of spatial heterogeneity in lung cancer. Study information: Sequencing of follow-up PBMC samples took place when they were available, at a median of approximately two years after resection.

This clonotype was seen more than once but under ten times. Time point in this sample: blood at routine non-recurrence follow-up after resection. Tumor, nontumor lung or frozen PBMC supplied whole RNA, sequenced without sorting. This CDR3 is built from 12 residues. In germline, CDR1 is SGHTA, CDR2 FQGNSA. Trimming shortened V by 5 bases and J by 2 bases, and 4 bases separated the two germline ends. One entry per CDR3 protein, called by TCRdb with MiXCR from the 5' RACE reads. The sample records around 110,000 distinct CDR3 sequences, over 9% being singletons. The source material was PBMCs, sampled at follow-up. V and J are TRBV7-2 and TRBJ2-1; D ambiguous. This receptor was taken from a male donor with early-stage non-small cell lung cancer. In nucleotides, the CDR3 is TGTGCCAGCAGCCCTACCTACAATGAGCAGTTCTTC. Translating gives CASSPTYNEQFF. The whole variable domain, remainder taken from reference TRBV7-2 and TRBJ2-1, is GAGVSQSPSNKVTEKGKDVELRCDPISGHTALYWYRQSLGQGLEFLIYFQGNSAPDKSGLPSDRFSAERTGGSVSTLTIQRTQQEDSAVYLCASSPTYNEQFFGPGTRLTVL.